What follows are 14 T cell receptor beta chains derived from one specimen sequenced in a study of T cell responses to AZD1222 COVID-19 vaccine. The assay was immunoSEQ multiplex PCR, and TCRdb's table has in-frame clones only and misses some. The table records about 60,000 clones, about 83% of them present only once. The specimen comprised peripheral blood, sampled 28 days after the second AZD1222 dose. The receptors were gathered from an adult who received the AZD1222 COVID-19 vaccine.

This clone came up a few times. The V and J genes are TRBV5-1 and TRBJ2-3; D unresolved. Germline loops: CDR1 SGHRS, CDR2 YFSETQ. Trimming stripped 7 bases from V and 2 bases from J, with 14 bases between. The CDR3 is 14 amino acids. In DNA, the CDR3 is TGCGCCAGCCGCCCCGGTATGGTCACAGATACGCAGTATTTT. Translation gives CASRPGMVTDTQYF.

The chain links TRBV6-5 to TRBJ1-4; D is uncertain. The CDR3 extends over 13 amino acids. Trimming removed 0 bases at V and 8 bases at J, with 7 bases between. The germline V gene encodes CDR1 MNHEY and CDR2 SVGAGI. CDR3 DNA: TGTGCCAGCAGTTACTCAGGCCCAGAAAAACTGTTTTTT. It codes for CASSYSGPEKLFF.

In its sample, this clone was seen once. The V gene is TRBV19, the J gene TRBJ1-2; 7 positions agree with TRBD1. After removal of 5 bases from V and 5 bases from J, the junction contained 8 bases not matched to a gene. CDR1 and CDR2 (germline): LNHDA, SQIVND (reference sequence). CDR3 length: 14 amino acids. CDR3 DNA: TGTGCCAGTAGTTTATCCGGGACAGAATATGGCTACACCTTC. Protein sequence: CASSLSGTEYGYTF.

The chain combines TRBV18 with TRBJ2-7; D perhaps matches TRBD2 (5 bases). CDR1 and CDR2 (germline): KGHSH, LQKENI. V was shortened by 6 bases and J by 4 bases, with 19 bases between the two germline ends. This CDR3 is built from 15 residues. The CDR3 DNA reads TGTGCCAGCTCTGCTTCCCGGGGTTCTTCTTACGAGCAGTACTTC. Its translation: CASSASRGSSYEQYF.

With regard to this clone: Additional DNA sequences in this sample encode the identical CDR3. The rearrangement joins TRBV2 to TRBJ2-7; D is unresolved. Germline CDR1 reads SNHLY; CDR2 reads FYNNEI. Trimming left V 6 bases short and J 3 bases short, with 12 bases between. The CDR3 runs to 13 residues. The DNA of the CDR3 is TGTGCCAGCAGCGAACCCTTCAGCTACGAGCAGTACTTC. Its translation: CASSEPFSYEQYF.

This sequence joins TRBV27 and TRBJ2-7; D not resolved. Looked up from germline, CDR1 is MNHEY and CDR2 is SMNVEV (reference sequence). This CDR3 is built from 12 residues. Trimming stripped 5 bases from V and 0 bases from J, with 5 bases between. The CDR3: CASSPNSYEQYF. The CDR3 nucleotides are TGTGCCAGCAGTCCCAACTCCTACGAGCAGTACTTC.

The genes are TRBV19 and TRBJ1-5; D not certain. Germline V gene sequence: CDR1 LNHDA, CDR2 SQIVND (reference sequence). CDR3 length: 15 residues. V gave up 2 bases and J gave up 3 bases, with 11 bases separating them. CDR3: CASSITGGSNQPQHF. The CDR3 bases are TGTGCCAGTAGTATAACGGGCGGATCCAATCAGCCCCAGCATTTT.

The rearrangement uses TRBV19 and TRBJ1-1; possible D gene TRBD1, 5 bases. With 3 bases removed from V and 1 base from J, the gap between germline ends came to 12 bases. The CDR3 is made up of 15 amino acids. Per the germline V gene, CDR1 is LNHDA and CDR2 is SQIVND (reference sequence). CDR3: CASSIPSGRNTEAFF. The CDR3 bases are TGTGCCAGTAGTATCCCTTCAGGGCGGAACACTGAAGCTTTCTTT.

J is TRBJ1-2 and V is TRBV11-3, with D possibly TRBD1 on 5 matching bases. The CDR3 is made up of 13 amino acids. Germline CDR1 reads SGHNT; CDR2 reads YENEEA. Trimming removed 5 bases at V and 2 bases at J, with 9 bases between. CDR3 sequence reads: CASSRDRNYGYTF. The CDR3, as DNA: TGTGCCAGCAGCCGTGACAGAAACTATGGCTACACCTTC.

This chain joins TRBV5-5 and TRBJ2-7; D gene uncertain. The CDR3 consists of 14 residues. V lost 0 bases to trimming and J lost 1 base, with 8 bases between them. Germline values: CDR1 SGHKS, CDR2 YYEKEE (reference sequence). The CDR3 DNA reads as TGTGCCAGCAGCTTGGACGGGTTTTCCTACGAGCAGTACTTC. Its translation is CASSLDGFSYEQYF.

The rearrangement links TRBV7-2 to TRBJ1-1; D perhaps matches TRBD1 (6 bases). CDR3 length: 15 residues. Germline loops: CDR1 SGHTA, CDR2 FQGNSA. V dropped 2 bases and J dropped 1 base, with 11 bases sitting between them. CDR3: CASSLTGGQNTEAFF. The CDR3 DNA reads TGTGCCAGCAGCTTAACCGGGGGGCAGAACACTGAAGCTTTCTTT.

The genes are TRBV28 and TRBJ1-1, with a tentative D call TRBD1 (5 bases). Germline V gene sequence: CDR1 MDHEN, CDR2 SYDVKM. The CDR3 runs 12 residues. Between the trimmed V and J ends, which lost 8 bases and 5 bases, there was a span of 12 bases. The CDR3 nucleotides read TGTGCCAGCCGATCGGGGGGGACTGAAGCTTTCTTT. It encodes CASRSGGTEAFF.

The chain is built from TRBV12-3 or TRBV12-4 and TRBJ2-1; 10 bases match TRBD2. Unmatched junction bases numbered 6, after V lost 6 bases and J lost 10 bases. The CDR3 runs to 13 residues. CDR3: CASRKGLASEQFF. The CDR3 DNA reads as TGTGCCAGCAGGAAGGGACTAGCGTCGGAGCAGTTCTTC.

The CDR3 coding sequence is TGTGCCAGCAAAATGAACAGGGGGGAGGAAGAGACCCAGTACTTC. Translation: CASKMNRGEEETQYF. V gene TRBV10-3 combines with J gene TRBJ2-5; 8 bases align to TRBD1. CDR1 is ENHRY, CDR2 SYGVKD, per germline. The CDR3 extends over 15 amino acids. The ends lost 10 bases at V and 3 bases at J; junction bases unmatched: 13.